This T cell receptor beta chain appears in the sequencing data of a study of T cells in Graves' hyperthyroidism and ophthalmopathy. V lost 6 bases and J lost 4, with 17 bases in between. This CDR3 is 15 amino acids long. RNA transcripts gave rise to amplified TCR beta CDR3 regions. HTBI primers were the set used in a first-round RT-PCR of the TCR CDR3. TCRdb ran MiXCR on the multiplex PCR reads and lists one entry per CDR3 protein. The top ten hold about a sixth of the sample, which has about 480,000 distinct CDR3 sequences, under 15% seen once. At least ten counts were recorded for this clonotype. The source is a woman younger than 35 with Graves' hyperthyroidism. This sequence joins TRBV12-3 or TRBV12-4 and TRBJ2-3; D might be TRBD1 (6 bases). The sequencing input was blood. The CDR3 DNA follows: TGTGCCAGCAGCCCCAACAGGGTTGAAGCAGATACGCAGTATTTT. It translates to CASSPNRVEADTQYF.